This T cell receptor beta chain is drawn from a study of blood T cell repertoires in COVID-19. Across the whole study: Samples came from the United States, Italy and Spain, spanning acute and convalescent COVID-19. T cells, B-cell-depleted T cells, or PBMCs supplied cDNA or gDNA.

The repertoire was sequenced with immunoSEQ multiplex PCR; TCRdb's copy has only in-frame clones and lacks some. The table shows 350,000 to 400,000 clones, with about 90% occurring only once. The J segment lost 6 bases and the V segment lost 2 bases, leaving 3 bases of the junction unmatched. The length of the CDR3 is 13 residues. Germline lookup yields CDR1 SGHTA and CDR2 FQGNSA. Sample: peripheral blood. The chain uses TRBV7-2 and TRBJ1-2; 7 positions agree with TRBD1. This sequence originates from a man between 18 and 35 years old with active or convalescent COVID-19. CDR3 coding DNA: TGTGCCAGCAGCTTACCCACAGGGGATGGCTACACCTTC. It codes for CASSLPTGDGYTF.